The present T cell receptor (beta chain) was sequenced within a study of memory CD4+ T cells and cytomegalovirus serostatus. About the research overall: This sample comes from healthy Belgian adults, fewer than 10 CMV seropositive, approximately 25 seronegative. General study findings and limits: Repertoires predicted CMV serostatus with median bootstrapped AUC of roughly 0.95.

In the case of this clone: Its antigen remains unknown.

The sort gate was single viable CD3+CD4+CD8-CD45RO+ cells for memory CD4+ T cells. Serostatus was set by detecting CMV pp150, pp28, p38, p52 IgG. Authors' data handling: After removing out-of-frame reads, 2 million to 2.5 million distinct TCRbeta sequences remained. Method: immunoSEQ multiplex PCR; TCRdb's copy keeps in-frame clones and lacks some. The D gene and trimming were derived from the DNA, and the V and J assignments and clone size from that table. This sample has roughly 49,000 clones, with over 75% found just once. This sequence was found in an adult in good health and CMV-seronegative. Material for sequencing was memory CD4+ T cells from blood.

CDR3: CASSVANYGYTF. The CDR3 region has the DNA TGTGCCAGCAGCGTAGCTAACTATGGCTACACCTTC. The chain is built from TRBV9 and TRBJ1-2, with D uncertain. V lost 0 bases and J lost 0, with 0 bases in between. The CDR3 runs to 12 residues. The germline V gene has CDR1 SGDLS and CDR2 YYNGEE.